This is a list of T cell receptor beta chains from one sample in a study of cytomegalovirus exposure and HLA in healthy donors. Assay used: immunoSEQ multiplex PCR; TCRdb lists only in-frame clones, some missing. The data contain fewer than 150,000 clones, about four fifths of them singletons. Sequencing input: PBMCs. The source of these receptors is a man in his forties in good health and CMV-seropositive. The CDR3 runs from the conserved cysteine through the conserved F or W. The order of the fields is clone size, J gene, D gene, V gene, CDR3 DNA, CDR3 protein. D genes are given only for firm matches. Clone size, where shown, is once, few, many, or a class for clones that have expanded.

>-|TRBJ1-2|-|TRBV4-2
TGTGCCAGCAGCCAAGATAGGAGGAACTATGGCTACACCTTC
CASSQDRRNYGYTF
>once|TRBJ2-1|TRBD1|TRBV5-1
TGCGCCAGCAGCCCTACAGGGGGACCCTACAATGAGCAGTTCTTC
CASSPTGGPYNEQFF
>-|TRBJ1-1|-|TRBV5-4
TGTGCCAGCAGCGCTTGGGTAGGGGGGGGTGAAGCTTTCTTT
CASSAWVGGGEAFF
>-|TRBJ2-5|TRBD1|TRBV6-1
TGTGCCAGCAGCGACAGGGGGGTTAAAGAGACCCAGTACTTC
CASSDRGVKETQYF
>-|TRBJ2-7|TRBD1|TRBV6-5
TGTGCCAGCAGTTACTCGACAGGGTTGTACTACGAGCAGTACTTC
CASSYSTGLYYEQYF
>-|TRBJ2-7|-|TRBV19
TGTGCCAGTAGTATGGGGGGGGGCCCAGGGATCCACGAGCAGTACTTC
CASSMGGGPGIHEQYF
>-|TRBJ1-1|TRBD1|TRBV7-3
TGTGCCAGCAGTACAGGGGGTAAGGGCACTGAAGCTTTCTTT
CASSTGGKGTEAFF
>-|TRBJ1-1|-|TRBV9
TGTGCCAGCAGCCCGAGGGAAGCTTTCTTT
CASSPREAFF
>-|TRBJ2-7|TRBD1|TRBV29-1
TGCAGCGTTGAGATGGACAGGGGCTACGAGCAGTACTTC
CSVEMDRGYEQYF
>once|TRBJ2-7|-|TRBV2
TGTGCCAGCACCCAGGGTAACAGCCCACGCTACGAGCAGTACTTC
CASTQGNSPRYEQYF
>-|TRBJ1-1|-|TRBV14
TGTGCCAGCAGCCAAGATCGGCAGGGCTTTGGGGAAGCTTTCTTT
CASSQDRQGFGEAFF
>-|TRBJ2-7|-|TRBV11-1
TGTGCCAGCAGTCTATCCCCCCCGGGCTCCTACGAGCAGTACTTC
CASSLSPPGSYEQYF
>-|TRBJ1-2|-|TRBV7-9
TGTGCCAGCAGCGCCTCCGGGACACTTGGCTACACCTTC
CASSASGTLGYTF
>once|TRBJ1-2|-|TRBV29-1
TGCAGCGTTGAAGATCAAGGGCCGGGAAACTATGGCTACACCTTC
CSVEDQGPGNYGYTF
>few|TRBJ2-1|TRBD2|TRBV15
TGTGCCACCAGCACGACTAGCGAAGAGCAGTTCTTC
CATSTTSEEQFF
>-|TRBJ1-2|TRBD1|TRBV7-9
TGTGCCAGCAGTTCAGATGGACAGGGGACTCTCTATGGCTACACCTTC
CASSSDGQGTLYGYTF
>-|TRBJ1-4|-|TRBV28
TGTGCCAGCAGTGATTCTACTCCTAATGAAAAACTGTTTTTT
CASSDSTPNEKLFF
>-|TRBJ1-5|TRBD1|TRBV19
TGTGCCAGTAGTATTGATCGCAGGGGGCGCGACCAGCCCCAGCATTTT
CASSIDRRGRDQPQHF
>-|TRBJ2-7|-|TRBV6-5
TGTGCCAGCAGTTACGAGTATAGGGGTACGTACGAGCAGTACTTC
CASSYEYRGTYEQYF
>-|TRBJ2-7|-|TRBV28
TGTGCCAGCTCCGACGACAGGGACTCTCTACGAGGGCAGTACTTC
CASSDDRDSLRGQYF